A single sample gave rise to the 3 T cell receptor beta chains below, sequenced in a study of sequential checkpoint blockade in melanoma. Stated treatment: randomized to nivolumab then ipilimumab (arm A) or the reverse (arm B). Produced via immunoSEQ multiplex PCR; TCRdb's table is partial and in-frame only. The sample holds about 1,400 clones; 25% are singletons and the top ten take 10% to 11%. This specimen consisted of tumor tissue (inferred from file names), obtained from a patient given nivolumab and ipilimumab in sequence. The receptor set was obtained from a human donor with melanoma.

The chain uses TRBV5-1 and TRBJ2-7; a possible D gene is TRBD1 (9 bases). Germline CDR1 and CDR2: SGHRS and YFSETQ. The CDR3 runs to 16 residues. Trimming stripped 3 bases from V and 3 bases from J, with 19 bases between. CDR3 coding DNA: TGCGCCAGCAGCTCGTCAGGGACAGGGACTAGCTACGAGCAGTACTTC. This codes for CASSSSGTGTSYEQYF.

By proportion, this clone is medium-sized. The chain uses TRBV11-3 and TRBJ1-5; TRBD1 is a possible D gene (6 bases). This CDR3 region has 14 residues. Germline V CDR1 and CDR2: SGHNT, YENEEA. Between the trimmed V and J ends, which lost 5 bases and 1 base, there was a span of 9 bases. CDR3 coding DNA: TGTGCCAGCAGCCAAACAGGGAGCAATCAGCCCCAGCATTTT. It codes for CASSQTGSNQPQHF. The full variable domain, rest sourced from reference TRBV11-3 and TRBJ1-5, is EAGVVQSPRYKIIEKKQPVAFWCNPISGHNTLYWYLQNLGQGPELLIRYENEEAVDDSQLPKDRFSAERLKGVDSTLKIQPAELGDSAVYLCASSQTGSNQPQHFGDGTRLSIL.

This chain links TRBV9 with TRBJ2-4, with D unclear. With 2 bases removed from V and 7 bases from J, the gap between germline ends came to 10 bases. Germline CDR1 SGDLS, CDR2 YYNGEE. The CDR3 length is 13 residues. CDR3 residues: CASSVTSNNIQYF. CDR3 DNA sequence: TGTGCCAGCAGCGTGACCTCAAATAACATTCAGTACTTC.